Detailed here is one TCR beta chain. Its antigen remains unknown. This sample stems from a study of T cell responses to AZD1222 COVID-19 vaccine. General study results and limits: Variant regions that are unmutated are reportedly the target of nearly half of spike-specific TCRs.

This CDR3 is built from 13 residues. The germline V gene has CDR1 SGHAT and CDR2 FQNNGV. Measured with immunoSEQ multiplex PCR; TCRdb has only the in-frame clones, and not every one. The sample lists about 100,000 clones, approximately 90% seen once, with about 3% in the top ten. The TCR sequence derives from an adult in good health. The sample here was peripheral blood, taken on day 0 of AZD1222 vaccination. The chain links TRBV11-2 to TRBJ2-3; D may be TRBD1 (6 bases). CDR3 sequence (DNA): TGTACTTCTACAGGGCTCAGCACAGATACGCAGTATTTT. Protein sequence: CTSTGLSTDTQYF.